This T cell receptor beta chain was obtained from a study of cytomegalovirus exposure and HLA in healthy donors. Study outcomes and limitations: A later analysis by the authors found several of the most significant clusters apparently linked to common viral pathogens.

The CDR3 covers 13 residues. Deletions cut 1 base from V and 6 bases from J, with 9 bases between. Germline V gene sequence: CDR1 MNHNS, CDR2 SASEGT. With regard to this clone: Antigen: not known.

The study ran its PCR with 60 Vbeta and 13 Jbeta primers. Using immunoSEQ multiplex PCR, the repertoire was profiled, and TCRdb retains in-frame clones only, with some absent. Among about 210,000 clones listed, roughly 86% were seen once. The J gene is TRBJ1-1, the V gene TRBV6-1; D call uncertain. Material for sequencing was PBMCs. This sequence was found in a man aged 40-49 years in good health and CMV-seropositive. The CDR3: CASSEVEISEAFF. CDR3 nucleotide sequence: TGTGCCAGCAGTGAAGTTGAGATCTCTGAAGCTTTCTTT.